This is a list of T cell receptor beta chains from one sample in a study of cytomegalovirus exposure and HLA in healthy donors. Method: immunoSEQ multiplex PCR; TCRdb's copy keeps in-frame clones and lacks some. In the table there are 220,000 or so clones, 70% to 80% of which are singletons. The sequencing input was PBMCs. The origin of the receptors is a woman aged 25 to 45 in good health and CMV-seronegative. Both conserved end residues are part of each CDR3. Fields, in order: V gene, J gene, D gene, clone size, CDR3 DNA, CDR3 protein. The D gene is left open where the match is weak. The listing skips clone size in some rows; elsewhere it reads once, few, many or a size class.

TRBV5-1	TRBJ1-1	-	-	TGCGCCAGCACATTGGACACGCTGAACACTGAAGCTTTCTTT	CASTLDTLNTEAFF
TRBV30	TRBJ1-2	TRBD1	-	TGTGCCTGGAGTTCCGGGACAGCCCCCACCTTC	CAWSSGTAPTF
TRBV2	TRBJ2-3	TRBD2	-	TGTGCCAGCAGTGCCAAGCGGGGGGGCGTCACTCGCACAGATACGCAGTATTTT	CASSAKRGGVTRTDTQYF
TRBV7-9	TRBJ2-7	-	few	TGTGCCAGCAGCTCATTCGGGACTCTCTACGAGCAGTACTTC	CASSSFGTLYEQYF
TRBV20-1	TRBJ2-7	-	-	TGCAGTGTTCCAAGCCCCTACGAGCAGTACTTC	CSVPSPYEQYF
TRBV5-6	TRBJ2-1	TRBD1	-	TGTGCCAGCAGCTTAAGGGGGCTAACCTACAATGAGCAGTTCTTC	CASSLRGLTYNEQFF
TRBV6-5	TRBJ2-7	TRBD2	-	TGTGCCAGCAGTTACTCGTCTAGCGGGACAACCTACGAGCAGTACTTC	CASSYSSSGTTYEQYF
TRBV9	TRBJ2-7	-	once	TGTGCCAGCAGCGCCTCGCAGGGCCCCTACGAGCAGTACTTC	CASSASQGPYEQYF
TRBV6-4	TRBJ2-3	TRBD2	-	TGTGCCAGCAGTGACTCGCCAGGGAGCGGGGGCACAGATACGCAGTATTTT	CASSDSPGSGGTDTQYF
TRBV9	TRBJ2-3	-	-	TGTGCCAGCAGCGCAGCGTACGGCACAGATACGCAGTATTTT	CASSAAYGTDTQYF
TRBV9	TRBJ2-1	-	-	TGTGCCAGCAGCGTCGGGACAAATGAGCAGTTCTTC	CASSVGTNEQFF
TRBV30	TRBJ2-3	TRBD2	-	TGTGCCTGTCCGTTGGGGGGGACAGATACGCAGTATTTT	CACPLGGTDTQYF
TRBV2	TRBJ1-5	TRBD1	-	TGTGCCAGCAGTGTATCCGGGACAGGGGGTCAGCCCCAGCATTTT	CASSVSGTGGQPQHF
TRBV5-6	TRBJ2-3	TRBD2	-	TGTGCCAGCAGCTTAGTAGCGGGAGGGCCGGAATACACAGATACGCAGTATTTT	CASSLVAGGPEYTDTQYF
TRBV5-1	TRBJ2-7	TRBD2	-	TGCGCCAGCAGCCCTACTAGCGGGATGGCCTACGAGCAGTACTTC	CASSPTSGMAYEQYF
TRBV9	TRBJ2-7	TRBD2	-	TGTGCCAGCAGCGCGTCCTCTAGCGGGAGTCAGTACGAGCAGTACTTC	CASSASSSGSQYEQYF